These T cell receptor beta chains were read from a single sample in a study of CD8 T cells in Susac syndrome. MiXCR, applied by TCRdb to the immunoSEQ multiplex PCR reads, yields one record per CDR3 protein. The top ten hold around 0.097% of the sample, which has approximately 180,000 distinct CDR3 sequences, roughly 92% seen once. The specimen was CD4+ T cells from PBMCs. These receptors were obtained from a human donor with multiple sclerosis. CDR3s include the opening cysteine and the closing phenylalanine or tryptophan. D genes are given only for firm matches. Clone size is shown for a subset of rows, as once, few, many or a class of expanded clone.

d_call	j_call	v_call	clone_size	cdr3_aa	cdr3_nt
TRBD1	TRBJ1-3	TRBV9	once	CASRATGTGNTIYF	TGTGCCAGCAGAGCGACAGGGACTGGAAACACCATATATTTT
.	TRBJ2-1	TRBV19	.	CASSMWGQSYNEQFF	TGTGCCAGTAGTATGTGGGGGCAATCCTACAATGAGCAGTTCTTC
.	TRBJ2-7	TRBV5-1	once	CASSQQTEQYF	TGCGCCAGCAGCCAACAGACTGAGCAGTACTTC
TRBD1	TRBJ2-1	TRBV2	.	CAIRDSSYEQFF	TGTGCCATCCGGGACAGCAGTTATGAGCAGTTCTTC
.	TRBJ1-1	TRBV28	.	CASLTSAPGEAFF	TGTGCCAGCCTTACGTCCGCCCCTGGTGAAGCTTTCTTT
TRBD1	TRBJ2-5	TRBV2	once	CASSVDRVETQYF	TGTGCCAGCAGTGTCGACAGGGTAGAGACCCAGTACTTC
.	TRBJ2-1	TRBV30	.	CAWRRTVITYKYNEQFF	TGTGCCTGGAGGAGGACAGTCATAACCTATAAGTACAATGAGCAGTTCTTC
.	TRBJ2-5	TRBV7-6	.	CASSFRVWSRQGLKTQYF	TGTGCCAGCAGCTTTCGTGTCTGGTCCAGGCAGGGTTTGAAGACCCAGTACTTC
.	TRBJ2-4	TRBV20-1	.	CSARDFGGAKNIQYF	TGCAGTGCTAGAGATTTCGGAGGGGCCAAAAACATTCAGTACTTC
.	TRBJ1-1	TRBV11-2	.	CASSPPGGFSTEAFF	TGTGCCAGCAGCCCCCCTGGGGGCTTTAGCACTGAAGCTTTCTTT
.	TRBJ1-4	TRBV9	.	CASSRGNEKLFF	TGTGCCAGTAGTCGAGGAAATGAAAAACTGTTTTTT
TRBD1	TRBJ1-2	TRBV20-1	.	CSASGKQGASDGYTF	TGCAGTGCTAGTGGAAAACAGGGGGCATCGGATGGCTACACCTTC
.	TRBJ2-3	TRBV7-3	once	CASSFSLGDTQYF	TGTGCCAGCAGCTTTTCGCTCGGAGATACGCAGTATTTT
TRBD1	TRBJ1-1	TRBV18	.	CASSHDLTGSGTEAFF	TGTGCCAGCTCACACGACCTGACAGGGTCGGGCACTGAAGCTTTCTTT
.	TRBJ2-6	TRBV5-1	.	CASEQGGGANVLTF	TGCGCCAGCGAACAGGGAGGTGGGGCCAACGTCCTGACTTTC
.	TRBJ2-7	TRBV6-5	.	CASSYQGSAYEQYF	TGTGCCAGCAGTTACCAGGGAAGCGCCTACGAGCAGTACTTC
.	TRBJ2-7	TRBV30	.	CAWSPSVGTRPYEQYF	TGTGCCTGGAGTCCCTCCGTCGGGACAAGACCATACGAGCAGTACTTC
TRBD1	TRBJ1-1	TRBV12-3/TRBV12-4	.	CASKRPTGLDTEAFF	TGTGCCAGCAAACGACCGACAGGGTTGGACACTGAAGCTTTCTTT
.	TRBJ1-1	TRBV11-2	once	CASSPLRRARTEAFF	TGTGCCAGCAGCCCCCTCAGAAGGGCACGGACTGAAGCTTTCTTT